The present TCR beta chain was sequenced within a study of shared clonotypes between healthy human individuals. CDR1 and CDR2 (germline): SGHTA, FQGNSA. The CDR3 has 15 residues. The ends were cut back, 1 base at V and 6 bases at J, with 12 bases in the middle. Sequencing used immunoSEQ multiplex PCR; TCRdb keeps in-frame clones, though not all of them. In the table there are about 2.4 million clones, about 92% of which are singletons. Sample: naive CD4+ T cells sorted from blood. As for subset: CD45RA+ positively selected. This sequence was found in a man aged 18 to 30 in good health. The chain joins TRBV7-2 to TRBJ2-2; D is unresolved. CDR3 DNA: TGTGCCAGCAGCTTAGGAGTTGTGGCGGCCGGGGAGCTGTTTTTT. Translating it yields CASSLGVVAAGELFF.